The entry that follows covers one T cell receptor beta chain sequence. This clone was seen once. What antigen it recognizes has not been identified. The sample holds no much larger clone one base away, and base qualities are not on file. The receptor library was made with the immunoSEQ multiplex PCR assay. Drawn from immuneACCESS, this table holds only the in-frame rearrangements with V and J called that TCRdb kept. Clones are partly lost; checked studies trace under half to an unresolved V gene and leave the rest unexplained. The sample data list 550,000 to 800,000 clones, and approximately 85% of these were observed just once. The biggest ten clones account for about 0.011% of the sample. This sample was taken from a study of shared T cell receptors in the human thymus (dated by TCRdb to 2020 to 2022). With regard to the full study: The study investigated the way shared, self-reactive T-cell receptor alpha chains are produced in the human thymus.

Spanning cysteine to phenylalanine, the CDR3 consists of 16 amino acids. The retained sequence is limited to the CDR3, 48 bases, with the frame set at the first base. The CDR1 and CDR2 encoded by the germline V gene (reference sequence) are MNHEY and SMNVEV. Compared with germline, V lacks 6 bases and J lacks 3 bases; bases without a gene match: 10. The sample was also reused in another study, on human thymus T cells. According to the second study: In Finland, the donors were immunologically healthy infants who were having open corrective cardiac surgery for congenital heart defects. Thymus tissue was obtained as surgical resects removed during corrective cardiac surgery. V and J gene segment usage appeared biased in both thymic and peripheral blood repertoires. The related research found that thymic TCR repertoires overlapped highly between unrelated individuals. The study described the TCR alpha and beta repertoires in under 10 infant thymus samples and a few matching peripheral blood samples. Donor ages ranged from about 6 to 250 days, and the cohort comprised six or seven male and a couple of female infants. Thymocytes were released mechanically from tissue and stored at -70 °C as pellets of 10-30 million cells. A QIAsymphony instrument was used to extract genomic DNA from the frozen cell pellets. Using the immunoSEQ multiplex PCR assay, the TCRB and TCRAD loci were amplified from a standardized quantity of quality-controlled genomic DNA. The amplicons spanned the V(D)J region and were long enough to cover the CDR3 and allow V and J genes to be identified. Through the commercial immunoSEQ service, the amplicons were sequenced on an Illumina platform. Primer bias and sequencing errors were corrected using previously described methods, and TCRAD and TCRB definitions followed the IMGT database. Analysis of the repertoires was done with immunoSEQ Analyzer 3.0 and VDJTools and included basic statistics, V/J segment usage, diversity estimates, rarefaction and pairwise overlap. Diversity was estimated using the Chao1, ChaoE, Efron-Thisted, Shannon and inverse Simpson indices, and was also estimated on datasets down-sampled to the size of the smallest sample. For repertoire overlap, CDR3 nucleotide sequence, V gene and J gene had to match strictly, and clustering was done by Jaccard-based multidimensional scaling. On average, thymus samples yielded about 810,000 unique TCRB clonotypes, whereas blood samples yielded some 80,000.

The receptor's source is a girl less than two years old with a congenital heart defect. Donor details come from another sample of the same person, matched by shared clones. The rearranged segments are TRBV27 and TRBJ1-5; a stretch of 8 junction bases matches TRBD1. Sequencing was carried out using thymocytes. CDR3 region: CASSRRQGTYNQPQHF. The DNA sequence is TGTGCCAGCAGCCGACGACAGGGGACCTACAATCAGCCCCAGCATTTT.